What follows are 18 T cell receptor beta chains derived from one specimen sequenced in a study of shared clonotypes between healthy human individuals. The repertoire was sequenced with immunoSEQ multiplex PCR; TCRdb's copy has only in-frame clones and lacks some. The sample contains fewer than 650,000 clones, roughly 79% of which appear only once. Material: PBMCs. These receptors all stem from a woman between 40 and 55 years old in good health. Some clones in this sample may be carry-over from other donors' samples.

The rearrangement links TRBV5-4 to TRBJ2-7; possibly TRBD1 for D (5 bases). Germline lookup yields CDR1 SGHNT and CDR2 YYREEE (reference sequence). The CDR3 runs to 16 residues. The V gene lost 0 bases and the J gene lost 0 bases, with 13 bases spanning the gap. The CDR3 bases are TGTGCCAGCAGCTTGGGTCAGGGCTCCCTCTCCTACGAGCAGTACTTC. Translating gives CASSLGQGSLSYEQYF. The full variable domain, its missing parts supplied by reference TRBV5-4 and TRBJ2-7, is ETGVTQSPTHLIKTRGQQVTLRCSSQSGHNTVSWYQQALGQGPQFIFQYYREEENGRGNFPPRFSGLQFPNYSSELNVNALELDDSALYLCASSLGQGSLSYEQYFGPGTRLTVT.

The chain joins TRBV9 to TRBJ2-1; D may be TRBD1 (6 bases). The V end was cut by 0 bases, the J end by 1 base, with 8 bases between. The CDR3 runs to 15 residues. Looked up from germline, CDR1 is SGDLS and CDR2 is YYNGEE. The CDR3 protein is CASSVARGSYNEQFF. CDR3 bases: TGTGCCAGCAGCGTAGCGAGGGGGTCCTACAATGAGCAGTTCTTC.

The V call is TRBV30, the J call TRBJ2-7; D may be TRBD2 (7 bases). CDR1 and CDR2 (germline): GTSNPN, SVGIG (reference sequence). V was clipped by 5 bases and J by 2 bases, with 13 bases between them. This CDR3 is built from 13 residues. CDR3 protein: CAWGGGRTYEQYF. Here the CDR3 DNA reads TGTGCCTGGGGGGGCGGGAGAACCTACGAGCAGTACTTC.

This clone has just a few counts. The chain is built from TRBV7-8 and TRBJ1-3; D unclear. CDR1 is SGHVS and CDR2 is FQNEAQ in the germline V gene. The ends were cut back, 2 bases at V and 0 bases at J, with 8 bases in the middle. The CDR3 runs to 15 residues. The CDR3 DNA sequence: TGTGCCAGCAGCTTAACCCGGGGCTCTGGAAACACCATATATTTT. Its protein is CASSLTRGSGNTIYF.

Points on this clone: One base separates it from a far larger clone, so it is likely a read error. This rearrangement joins TRBV2 to TRBJ1-3; 9 bases are a match to TRBD1. Germline V gives CDR1 SNHLY, CDR2 FYNNEI. The CDR3 is 14 amino acids. The V and J ends lost 6 bases and 1 base, in that order; junction bases with no gene match: 1. CDR3 DNA: TGTGCCAGCAGCGGGACAGGGTCTGGAAACACCATATATTTT. This gives the protein CASSGTGSGNTIYF.

The V gene is TRBV28, the J gene TRBJ1-2, with a possible D match to TRBD1 (5 bases). This CDR3 has 16 amino acids. With 6 bases removed from V and 2 bases from J, the gap between germline ends came to 19 bases. Germline V CDR1 and CDR2: MDHEN, SYDVKM. CDR3 bases: TGTGCCAGCAGAGAGGGGCCCGGGCTTTCCAACTATGGCTACACCTTC. Its translation is CASREGPGLSNYGYTF.

The CDR3 reads CASMRGATEAFF. CDR3 bases: TGTGCCAGTATGCGGGGGGCCACTGAAGCTTTCTTT. The gene calls are TRBV19 and TRBJ1-1; maybe TRBD1 (6 bases). V gave up 7 bases and J gave up 4 bases, with 10 bases separating them. The CDR3 spans 12 residues. CDR1 is LNHDA, CDR2 SQIVND, per germline (reference sequence).

As for this clone: This likely traces to a read error, being one base from a far larger clone. The chain is built from TRBV29-1 and TRBJ2-3; 7 bases fit TRBD1. Gene TRBJ1-5 matches the end of the DNA better, so the J call may be wrong. The CDR3 has 14 amino acids. Germline assignment: CDR1 SQVTM and CDR2 ANQGSEA. The CDR3 protein is CSVAQGGNTDTQHF. CDR3 bases: TGCAGCGTTGCTCAGGGGGGGAACACAGATACGCAGCATTTT.

The V and J genes are TRBV29-1 and TRBJ2-1, with 9 bases lining up with TRBD1. This CDR3 contains 13 residues. Per the germline V gene, CDR1 is SQVTM and CDR2 is ANQGSEA. V was pared by 5 bases and J by 5 bases, with 4 bases of the junction left unmatched. The CDR3 DNA is TGCAGCGTTCACAGGGGGCTAAACAATGAGCAGTTCTTC. It codes for CSVHRGLNNEQFF.

The chain joins TRBV7-3 to TRBJ2-5; a possible D gene is TRBD2 (5 bases). Germline CDR1 and CDR2: SGHTA and FQGTGA. The CDR3 runs 13 residues. V lost 4 bases and J 2 bases, leaving 8 bases between the germline ends. The CDR3 loop is CASSYSAQETQYF. In DNA, the CDR3 is TGTGCCAGCAGCTATAGCGCACAAGAGACCCAGTACTTC.

The chain couples TRBV10-3 to TRBJ1-2, with 9 bases fitting TRBD1. The CDR3 sequence is 15 residues long. V gave up 4 bases and J gave up 4 bases; unmatched junction bases: 7. Germline V gene lookup returns CDR1 ENHRY and CDR2 SYGVKD. The DNA of the CDR3 is TGTGCCATCAGTGGCACAGGGGGCGGTGGCTATGGCTACACCTTC. Translating it yields CAISGTGGGGYGYTF.

In DNA form, the CDR3 reads TGTGCCAGCAGCTTGGATCCCGGACTAGCGGGAAGGGTCGGGGAGCTGTTTTTT. This codes for CASSLDPGLAGRVGELFF. The chain employs TRBV5-5 and TRBJ2-2; 12 bases are a match to TRBD2. The CDR3 is made up of 18 amino acids. The J segment lost 7 bases and the V segment lost 0 bases, leaving 10 bases of the junction unmatched. Looked up from germline, CDR1 is SGHKS and CDR2 is YYEKEE (reference sequence).

This chain joins TRBV30 and TRBJ2-7; TRBD2 agrees at 12 bases. CDR1 is GTSNPN, CDR2 SVGIG, per germline (reference sequence). The V and J ends lost 1 base and 8 bases, in that order; junction bases with no gene match: 12. There are 16 residues in the CDR3. The CDR3 is CAWSDPSGRAPWKQYF. For the CDR3, the DNA is TGTGCCTGGAGTGACCCTAGCGGGAGGGCCCCCTGGAAGCAGTACTTC.

About this clone: Germline is not matched at one junction end, which may reflect a read error. The chain has TRBV30 and TRBJ1-2; tentatively, D is TRBD1 (5 bases). This CDR3 region has 11 residues. The germline V gene has CDR1 GTSNPN and CDR2 SVGIG (reference sequence). CDR3 DNA: TGCGCCTGGAGTGTACAGGCTGGCTACACCTTC. It yields the protein CAWSVQAGYTF. The whole variable domain, remainder taken from reference TRBV30 and TRBJ1-2, is SQTIHQWPATLVQPVGSPLSLECTVEGTSNPNLYWYRQAAGRGLQLLFYSVGIGQISSEVPQNLSASRPQDRQFILSSKKLLLSDSGFYLCAWSVQAGYTFGSGTRLTVV.

The chain uses TRBV12-5 and TRBJ1-1; TRBD1 matches 10 bases. The CDR3 contains 15 residues. The V gene's germline CDR1 is LGHNT and CDR2 FRNRAP. After removal of 1 base from V and 5 bases from J, the junction contained 4 bases not matched to a gene. The CDR3 is CASGLGTGGGTEAFF. In DNA, the CDR3 is TGTGCTAGTGGTTTGGGGACAGGGGGAGGGACTGAAGCTTTCTTT.

The rearrangement links TRBV10-1 to TRBJ2-7; 7 bases match TRBD1. Germline V gene data show CDR1 as WNHNN and CDR2 as SYGVQD (reference sequence). CDR3 length: 13 amino acids. V trimming: 10 bases; J trimming: 3 bases; junction bases outside the gene matches: 9. This CDR3 reads CATVTGDVYEQYF. The CDR3 coding sequence is TGCGCCACCGTCACAGGGGATGTCTACGAGCAGTACTTC.

This chain uses TRBV30 with TRBJ1-4; 10 bases map to TRBD1. The CDR3 has 16 residues. Germline trimming cut 2 bases from V and 2 bases from J; bases unmatched to any gene: 5. CDR1 GTSNPN and CDR2 SVGIG come from the germline V gene (reference sequence). CDR3 in DNA: TGTGCCTGGAGTTTGACAGGGGGCGGGACTAATGAAAAACTGTTTTTT. It translates to CAWSLTGGGTNEKLFF.

The chain joins TRBV4-1 to TRBJ1-4; D is undetermined. Germline CDR1 and CDR2: MGHRA and YSYEKL. The CDR3 is made up of 16 amino acids. Trimming pared 0 bases from V and 0 bases from J, leaving 8 bases between. CDR3 residues: CASSQDLYSTNEKLFF. DNA for the CDR3: TGCGCCAGCAGCCAAGATCTCTATTCAACTAATGAAAAACTGTTTTTT.